Listed here are 26 T cell receptor beta chains from one sample, sequenced in a study of blood T cell repertoires in COVID-19. Profiling relied on immunoSEQ multiplex PCR, and the TCRdb table lists in-frame clones only, not all of them. The sample carries nearly 95,000 clones, about 74% recorded once. The sequenced material came from peripheral blood. All receptors come from a man between 70 and 80 years old with COVID-19, enrolled during active disease.

The rearrangement links TRBV28 to TRBJ2-1, with D possibly matching TRBD1 (6 bases). Trimming took off 5 bases at V and 1 base at J, with 12 bases between the two ends. The germline gives CDR1 MDHEN, CDR2 SYDVKM. The CDR3 contains 15 residues. CDR3 DNA sequence: TGTGCCAGCAGTCAACCACAGGGTTCCTACAATGAGCAGTTCTTC. Protein: CASSQPQGSYNEQFF.

The chain links TRBV30 to TRBJ1-2, with D possibly matching TRBD1 (6 bases). Germline V gene data show CDR1 as GTSNPN and CDR2 as SVGIG (reference sequence). The CDR3 is made up of 13 amino acids. Trimming removed 3 bases from V and 4 bases from J, with 12 bases in between. CDR3 residues: CAWRGTGLYGYTF. The CDR3 DNA reads as TGTGCCTGGAGGGGTACAGGGCTCTATGGCTACACCTTC.

V and J are TRBV7-3 and TRBJ1-2, with D possibly being TRBD1 (5 bases). Trimming took 5 bases from V and 4 from J, leaving 26 bases between them. This CDR3 has 18 amino acids. In germline, CDR1 is SGHTA, CDR2 FQGTGA. CDR3 nucleotides: TGTGCCAGCAGCCCGAACCCGGGGGGGTCAGGGATATTCTATGGCTACACCTTC. Protein: CASSPNPGGSGIFYGYTF.

J is TRBJ2-3 and V is TRBV4-3; D unresolved. This CDR3 contains 13 residues. The germline V and J ends were trimmed by 1 base and 5 bases, with 7 bases remaining between them. Per the germline V gene, CDR1 is LGHNA and CDR2 is YSLEER. In DNA form, the CDR3 reads TGCGCCAGCAGCCAAGTCACAGAAGATACGCAGTATTTT. This translates into CASSQVTEDTQYF.

The V gene is TRBV19, the J gene TRBJ2-4; D gene ambiguous. CDR1 is LNHDA and CDR2 is SQIVND in the germline V gene (reference sequence). The germline V and J ends were trimmed by 4 bases and 7 bases, with 17 bases remaining between them. The CDR3 runs 15 residues. The CDR3 spells CASSNPFLERNIQYF. Written as DNA, the CDR3 is TGTGCCAGTAGTAATCCCTTCCTAGAGAGGAACATTCAGTACTTC.

J is TRBJ2-1 and V is TRBV27; D might be TRBD2 (5 bases). Germline lookup yields CDR1 MNHEY and CDR2 SMNVEV (reference sequence). This CDR3 has 15 amino acids. V was clipped by 3 bases and J by 2 bases, with 11 bases between them. In nucleotides, the CDR3 is TGTGCCAGCAGTTTGGACTCGCGGCCCTACAATGAGCAGTTCTTC. It translates to CASSLDSRPYNEQFF.

The rearrangement links TRBV12-2 to TRBJ2-1; the DNA was not compared with TRBD2, the D call given in the table. TRBV12-2 is flagged as a pseudogene. The CDR3 has 20 residues. CDR3 loop: CASRLALLAGGPLRYPEQFF. The CDR3 DNA reads TGTGCAAGTCGCTTAGCCTTACTAGCGGGAGGGCCTTTGAGGTACCCTGAGCAGTTCTTC.

The chain combines TRBV6-5 with TRBJ2-2; no definite D call. The germline V gene has CDR1 MNHEY and CDR2 SVGAGI. The V and J ends lost 0 bases and 6 bases respectively, with 8 bases between them. The CDR3 runs 14 residues. The CDR3 DNA follows: TGTGCCAGCAGTTACTCTACGGTCGCCGGGGAGCTGTTTTTT. It codes for CASSYSTVAGELFF.

This clone has a handful of counts. The V call is TRBV28, the J call TRBJ2-1; 8 nucleotides line up with TRBD2. The CDR3 is made up of 19 amino acids. Germline V gene sequence: CDR1 MDHEN, CDR2 SYDVKM. Germline trimming cut 6 bases from V and 8 bases from J; bases unmatched to any gene: 24. CDR3 amino acids: CASRGGGGRRSGRVHEQFF. CDR3 DNA sequence: TGTGCCAGCAGAGGTGGAGGAGGACGGAGGAGCGGGAGAGTTCATGAGCAGTTCTTC.

The gene calls are TRBV5-1 and TRBJ2-1; tentative D call: TRBD1 (5 bases). Germline assignment: CDR1 SGHRS and CDR2 YFSETQ. The V end lost 4 bases, the J end lost 2 bases, and 19 bases lay between the germline ends. The CDR3 spans 17 residues. The CDR3 coding sequence is TGCGCCAGCAGCCTAGGACCCTCTGGGGCAACCTACAATGAGCAGTTCTTC. Its protein product is CASSLGPSGATYNEQFF.

This chain connects TRBV7-6 to TRBJ2-1; 7 nucleotides line up with TRBD2. CDR1 and CDR2 (germline): SGHVS, FNYEAQ. V trimming: 6 bases; J trimming: 4 bases; junction bases outside the gene matches: 12. The CDR3 has 16 amino acids. As DNA, the CDR3 is TGTGCCAGCAGTTCCAGCGGGACCTCTTTATACAATGAGCAGTTCTTC. Protein product: CASSSSGTSLYNEQFF. Combining the CDR3 with reference TRBV7-6 and TRBJ2-1 gives the whole variable domain GAGVSQSPRYKVTKRGQDVALRCDPISGHVSLYWYRQALGQGPEFLTYFNYEAQQDKSGLPNDRFSAERPEGSISTLTIQRTEQRDSAMYRCASSSSGTSLYNEQFFGPGTRLTVL.

The chain employs TRBV6-2 or TRBV6-3 and TRBJ1-4; unclear D gene. The CDR3 is made up of 15 amino acids. Deletions cut 0 bases from V and 2 bases from J, with 7 bases between. Germline values: CDR1 MNHEY, CDR2 SVGEGT. In DNA form, the CDR3 reads TGTGCCAGCAGTTACTCGACTCTGACTAATGAAAAACTGTTTTTT. This sequence encodes CASSYSTLTNEKLFF.

This chain uses TRBV29-1 with TRBJ2-3, with 8 bases identical to TRBD2. The CDR3 has 15 residues. The V and J ends lost 1 base and 6 bases, in that order; junction bases with no gene match: 9. Germline V CDR1 and CDR2: SQVTM, ANQGSEA. CDR3 sequence (DNA): TGCAGCGTTGAAGTAACAGCGGGGGTGGGGGATACGCAGTATTTT. It specifies CSVEVTAGVGDTQYF.

The CDR3 region has the DNA TGTGCCAGCAGTTCGCCTACAGGGGCCCCAACTAATGAAAAACTGTTTTTT. It codes for CASSSPTGAPTNEKLFF. This chain links TRBV28 with TRBJ1-4; TRBD1 matches 7 bases. The CDR3 runs to 17 residues. CDR1 is MDHEN and CDR2 is SYDVKM in the germline V gene. The trim removed 4 bases at V and 0 bases at J, leaving 8 bases unmatched.

The V and J genes are TRBV28 and TRBJ2-2, with D possibly TRBD2 on 6 matching bases. The CDR3 is made up of 14 amino acids. Looked up from germline, CDR1 is MDHEN and CDR2 is SYDVKM. Trimming cost V 5 bases and J 4 bases, with 11 bases left between them. The CDR3, as DNA: TGTGCCAGCAGTGGCGGGACTGGCACCGGGGAGCTGTTTTTT. Protein sequence: CASSGGTGTGELFF.

The chain employs TRBV28 and TRBJ1-5; a possible D gene is TRBD1 (5 bases). The CDR3 has 11 amino acids. Germline values: CDR1 MDHEN, CDR2 SYDVKM. Trimming stripped 10 bases from V and 4 bases from J, with 8 bases between. CDR3 protein: CATSGNQPQHF. As DNA, the CDR3 is TGTGCCACCTCAGGGAATCAGCCCCAGCATTTT. The variable domain in full, with the rest retrieved from reference TRBV28 and TRBJ1-5, is DVKVTQSSRYLVKRTGEKVFLECVQDMDHENMFWYRQDPGLGLRLIYFSYDVKMKEKGDIPEGYSVSREKKERFSLILESASTNQTSMYLCATSGNQPQHFGDGTRLSIL.

CDR3 sequence (DNA): TGTGCCAGCAGCTCGGGGGGTTTTTCCTACGAGCAGTACTTC. It codes for CASSSGGFSYEQYF. V usage is TRBV11-1 and J usage is TRBJ2-7; 7 bases are shared with TRBD2. CDR1 SGHAT and CDR2 FQDESV come from the germline V gene (reference sequence). J gave up 1 base and V 4 bases, and 4 bases lay outside the gene matches. The CDR3 has 14 amino acids.

In this sample, this clone turned up a few times. This chain connects TRBV28 to TRBJ1-1; a weak D match, TRBD1 (6 bases). The germline gives CDR1 MDHEN, CDR2 SYDVKM. The CDR3 is 12 residues long. V was shortened by 10 bases and J by 2 bases, with 11 bases between the two germline ends. As DNA, the CDR3 is TGTGCCACCCGACAGGACAACACTGAAGCTTTCTTT. Protein sequence: CATRQDNTEAFF.

This chain links TRBV7-2 with TRBJ2-3; D may be TRBD2 (5 bases). Germline lookup yields CDR1 SGHTA and CDR2 FQGNSA. CDR3 length: 17 residues. V was pared by 4 bases and J by 3 bases, with 20 bases between. The CDR3 protein is CASSWRTGTLWTDTQYF. The CDR3 DNA sequence: TGTGCCAGCAGCTGGAGGACCGGAACCCTGTGGACAGATACGCAGTATTTT.

This clone was observed a handful of times. The V call is TRBV3-1 (or the pseudogene TRBV3-2), the J call TRBJ1-1, with no clear D. Germline V lookup: CDR1 LGHDT, CDR2 YNNKEL (reference sequence). The CDR3 runs 15 residues. The ends were cut back, 1 base at V and 7 bases at J, with 16 bases in the middle. This chain's CDR3 is CASSQASSRGGEAFF. In DNA form, the CDR3 reads TGTGCCAGCAGCCAAGCCTCTAGCAGAGGAGGTGAAGCTTTCTTT.

The V call is TRBV7-2, the J call TRBJ2-7, with a weak D call TRBD1 (6 bases). The CDR3 has 13 amino acids. The germline gives CDR1 SGHTA, CDR2 FQGNSA. The V gene lost 3 bases and the J gene lost 5 bases, with 11 bases spanning the gap. CDR3 in amino acids: CASSFGTPNEQYF. In nucleotides, the CDR3 is TGTGCCAGCAGCTTCGGGACACCCAACGAGCAGTACTTC.

V is TRBV30 and J is TRBJ2-3; 8 bases are shared with TRBD2. Looked up from germline, CDR1 is GTSNPN and CDR2 is SVGIG (reference sequence). J was trimmed by 5 bases and V by 2 bases; bases with no gene match: 6. CDR3 length equals 14 residues. DNA of the CDR3: TGTGCCTGGAGTAGAGCGGGAGCCATAGATACGCAGTATTTT. As protein: CAWSRAGAIDTQYF.

V is TRBV28 and J is TRBJ2-1, with a tentative D call TRBD1 (5 bases). The CDR3 spans 15 residues. The V gene lost 4 bases and the J gene lost 7 bases, with 17 bases spanning the gap. Germline CDR1 is MDHEN and CDR2 is SYDVKM. CDR3: CASSWTWGRQNEQFF. The CDR3, as DNA: TGTGCCAGCAGTTGGACCTGGGGCAGGCAAAATGAGCAGTTCTTC.

The rearrangement joins TRBV5-1 to TRBJ2-2, with D possibly being TRBD2 (6 bases). The length of the CDR3 is 14 residues. Germline CDR1 reads SGHRS; CDR2 reads YFSETQ. V dropped 0 bases and J dropped 6 bases, with 9 bases sitting between them. The CDR3 here is CASSLVGEAGELFF. Written as DNA, the CDR3 is TGCGCCAGCAGCTTGGTGGGGGAGGCCGGGGAGCTGTTTTTT.

The chain uses TRBV28 and TRBJ1-5, with 7 nucleotides matching TRBD1. This CDR3 comprises 14 residues. The V gene's germline CDR1 is MDHEN and CDR2 SYDVKM. V shed 5 bases, J shed 7 bases, and the junction held 8 bases outside the gene matches. The CDR3 spells CASSVRQGLQPQHF. The DNA for the CDR3 is TGTGCCAGCAGTGTTAGACAGGGTTTGCAGCCCCAGCATTTT.

This chain connects TRBV4-3 to TRBJ1-6; D gene ambiguous. The CDR3 runs 14 residues. V dropped 0 bases and J dropped 7 bases, with 7 bases sitting between them. CDR1 LGHNA and CDR2 YSLEER come from the germline V gene. The CDR3 region is CASSQDRYNSPLHF. DNA for the CDR3: TGCGCCAGCAGCCAAGACAGATACAATTCACCCCTCCACTTT.